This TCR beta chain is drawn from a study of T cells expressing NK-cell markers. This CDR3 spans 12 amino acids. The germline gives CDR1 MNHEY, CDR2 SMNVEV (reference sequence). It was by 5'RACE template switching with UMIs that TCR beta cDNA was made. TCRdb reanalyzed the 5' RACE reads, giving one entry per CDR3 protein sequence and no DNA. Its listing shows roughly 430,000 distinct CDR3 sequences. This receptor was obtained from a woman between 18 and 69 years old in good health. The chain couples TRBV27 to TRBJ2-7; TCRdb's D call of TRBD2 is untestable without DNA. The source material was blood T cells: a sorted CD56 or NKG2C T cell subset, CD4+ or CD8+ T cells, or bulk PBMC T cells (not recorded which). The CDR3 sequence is CASMARSYEQYF.